This TCR beta chain came from a study of regulatory T cells in long-lasting Graves disease. As for time point: newly diagnosed GD, antithyroid drugs for less than 3 months. From PBMCs, RNA was extracted and then used to make the TCR library. Patients met American Thyroid Association criteria for Graves' disease. An endocrinology unit in Xi'an, China, supplied the patients. The germline CDR1 and CDR2 sequences are WSHSY and SAAADI. The CDR3 consists of 16 residues. Trimming took off 6 bases at V and 0 bases at J, with 15 bases between the two ends. This clonotype was seen a few times. The antigen is not known. For TCR beta, libraries came from iRepertoire HTBI primers and Arm-PCR of CDR3 regions. Per the authors' pipeline: Sequenced samples collectively carried approximately 58 TRBV and about 15 TRBJ segments. TCRdb re-analysed the multiplex PCR reads in MiXCR, keeping a single row per CDR3 protein. The V and J calls come from TCRdb's annotation, not from the publication. The table has approximately 230,000 distinct CDR3 sequences, about a sixth seen once; the top ten hold approximately 20%.

Study-level results: TRBV28, TRBJ1-2 and TRBJ2-5 emerged as the favored segments in persistent disease.

The V gene is TRBV10-2, the J gene TRBJ1-3, with D maybe TRBD1 (5 bases). This receptor was identified in a female donor with Graves disease. Source: peripheral blood mononuclear cells (PBMCs), taken at new diagnosis, from a patient treated with antithyroid drugs. CDR3 region: CASSESGIFSGNTIYF. CDR3 DNA sequence: TGCGCCAGCAGCGAATCAGGGATCTTCTCTGGAAACACCATATATTTT.